This T cell receptor beta chain originates from a study of cytomegalovirus exposure and HLA in healthy donors. The study, taken as a whole, reports: By a later analysis, the bulk of CMV-associated TCR beta chains appeared HLA-restricted.

The PCR was carried out with 60 Vbeta primers and 13 Jbeta primers. Sequenced by immunoSEQ multiplex PCR; TCRdb stores in-frame clones only, minus some. The sample consists of some 120,000 clones, approximately 8% of them appearing once. In the case of this clone: The antigen remains unidentified.

The clonotype comes from a woman in her forties in good health and CMV-seropositive. Specimen: PBMCs.

The chain's CDR3 is CASSFQRGGMDTQYF. As DNA, the CDR3 is TGTGCCAGCAGCTTCCAGCGGGGGGGGATGGATACGCAGTATTTT. The chain is built from TRBV7-2 and TRBJ2-3; 10 bases match TRBD2. The trim removed 3 bases at V and 6 bases at J, leaving 6 bases unmatched. This CDR3 is built from 15 residues. In germline, CDR1 is SGHTA, CDR2 FQGNSA.